These T cell receptor beta chains were read from a single sample in a study of blood T cell repertoires in COVID-19. Generated by immunoSEQ multiplex PCR, the TCRdb table keeps only in-frame clones and is missing some. The sample gives 400,000 to 550,000 clones, approximately 90% of which show up once; 4% to 4.5% is in the top ten. The sequencing sample was made of peripheral blood. The receptors were gathered from a woman in her twenties or thirties with acute or convalescent COVID-19. CDR3s include the opening cysteine and the closing phenylalanine or tryptophan. A D gene is named only where the DNA matches it firmly. Some rows have no size entry. The others give once, few or many, or a class for an expanded clone.

abundance: .; d_gene: TRBD1; j_gene: TRBJ1-1; v_gene: TRBV19; CDR3nt: TGTGCCAGTAGTACCCAAATCGGACAGGGCACTGAAGCTTTCTTT; CDR3aa: CASSTQIGQGTEAFF
abundance: .; d_gene: TRBD2; j_gene: TRBJ2-3; v_gene: TRBV7-9; CDR3nt: TGTGCCAGCAGCCCCGGACTAGCGGGGGGTCAGTATTTT; CDR3aa: CASSPGLAGGQYF
abundance: .; d_gene: .; j_gene: TRBJ1-2; v_gene: TRBV28; CDR3nt: TGTGCCAGCAGTCCCACGGCGGACAGAGCTAACTATGGCTACACCTTC; CDR3aa: CASSPTADRANYGYTF
abundance: .; d_gene: TRBD1; j_gene: TRBJ1-2; v_gene: TRBV7-3; CDR3nt: TGTGCCAGCAGCTTAGACAGGGGGTATGGCTACACCTTC; CDR3aa: CASSLDRGYGYTF
abundance: .; d_gene: TRBD1; j_gene: TRBJ2-7; v_gene: TRBV6-2/TRBV6-3; CDR3nt: TGTGCCAGCTGCCCCAGACAGGGGATCGCCTACGAGCAGTACTTC; CDR3aa: CASCPRQGIAYEQYF
abundance: few; d_gene: .; j_gene: TRBJ1-1; v_gene: TRBV3-1/TRBV3-2; CDR3nt: TGTGCCAGCAGCCGTACAGGGCTTCTAGCTGAAGCTTTCTTT; CDR3aa: CASSRTGLLAEAFF
abundance: .; d_gene: TRBD1; j_gene: TRBJ1-3; v_gene: TRBV5-1; CDR3nt: TGCGCCAGCAGCGTGGGGACAGGGGGAAACACCATATATTTT; CDR3aa: CASSVGTGGNTIYF
abundance: few; d_gene: TRBD1; j_gene: TRBJ1-6; v_gene: TRBV27; CDR3nt: TGTGCCAGCAGTTCATGGACAGGGTGGTCTTCACCCCTCCACTTT; CDR3aa: CASSSWTGWSSPLHF
abundance: .; d_gene: TRBD1; j_gene: TRBJ2-1; v_gene: TRBV27; CDR3nt: TGTGCCAGCAGTCAAAAAACCGGGACAGGGGTCTATGAGCAGTTCTTC; CDR3aa: CASSQKTGTGVYEQFF
abundance: .; d_gene: .; j_gene: TRBJ1-2; v_gene: TRBV7-2; CDR3nt: TGTGCCAGCAGCTTGAACGAAAACACTGGCTACACCTTC; CDR3aa: CASSLNENTGYTF
abundance: .; d_gene: .; j_gene: TRBJ2-4; v_gene: TRBV6-1; CDR3nt: TGTGCCAGCAGTGAAGAACGGGGGAACATTCAGTACTTC; CDR3aa: CASSEERGNIQYF
abundance: .; d_gene: TRBD1; j_gene: TRBJ2-4; v_gene: TRBV24-1; CDR3nt: TGTGCCACCAGTTCAGGGGGAGCCAAAAACATTCAGTACTTC; CDR3aa: CATSSGGAKNIQYF
abundance: few; d_gene: .; j_gene: TRBJ1-1; v_gene: TRBV5-6; CDR3nt: TGTGCCAGCAGCACGTGGACAGCATTTATGAACACTGAAGCTTTCTTT; CDR3aa: CASSTWTAFMNTEAFF
abundance: .; d_gene: TRBD1; j_gene: TRBJ2-3; v_gene: TRBV30; CDR3nt: TGTGCCTGGAGTGTACTCAGGGGGTTTTTCAGCACAGATACGCAGTATTTT; CDR3aa: CAWSVLRGFFSTDTQYF
abundance: .; d_gene: .; j_gene: TRBJ2-1; v_gene: TRBV19; CDR3nt: TGTGCCAGTAGTATAGGGAGCTCCTACAATGAGCAGTTCTTC; CDR3aa: CASSIGSSYNEQFF
abundance: .; d_gene: .; j_gene: TRBJ2-1; v_gene: TRBV6-5; CDR3nt: TGTGCCAGCTCAGCGGCAAGCAATGAGCAGTTCTTC; CDR3aa: CASSAASNEQFF
abundance: .; d_gene: TRBD2; j_gene: TRBJ2-1; v_gene: TRBV2; CDR3nt: TGTGCCAGCAGCGTTACTAGCGGGGGGTTCTACAATGAGCAGTTCTTC; CDR3aa: CASSVTSGGFYNEQFF
abundance: .; d_gene: TRBD1; j_gene: TRBJ1-2; v_gene: TRBV5-5; CDR3nt: TGTGCCAGCAGCCCCACCCCGGGGGGACAGGGGTACGGCTACACCTTC; CDR3aa: CASSPTPGGQGYGYTF
abundance: .; d_gene: TRBD1; j_gene: TRBJ1-1; v_gene: TRBV29-1; CDR3nt: TGCAGCGCATATAGACAGGGGGGCATGAACACTGAAGCTTTCTTT; CDR3aa: CSAYRQGGMNTEAFF
abundance: .; d_gene: TRBD2; j_gene: TRBJ2-1; v_gene: TRBV6-6; CDR3nt: TGTGCCAGCAGCACTAGCGGGGGGGCGACCTACAATGAGCAGTTCTTC; CDR3aa: CASSTSGGATYNEQFF
abundance: .; d_gene: .; j_gene: TRBJ1-2; v_gene: TRBV7-6; CDR3nt: TGTGCCAGCAGCCAGTTAGGGGGGGGCGCGTTGTCTGGCTACACCTTC; CDR3aa: CASSQLGGGALSGYTF
abundance: .; d_gene: .; j_gene: TRBJ1-6; v_gene: TRBV28; CDR3nt: TGTGCCAGCAATCCTCGGGCGGGCGCTTATTCACCCCTCCACTTT; CDR3aa: CASNPRAGAYSPLHF
abundance: .; d_gene: TRBD2; j_gene: TRBJ2-3; v_gene: TRBV6-6; CDR3nt: TGTGCCAGCACCTTACGGGGACTACTCACAGCAGATACGCAGTATTTT; CDR3aa: CASTLRGLLTADTQYF
abundance: .; d_gene: .; j_gene: TRBJ2-7; v_gene: TRBV4-1; CDR3nt: TGCGCCAGCAGCCAAGCCTTAGGGGGAAGCTCCTACGAGCAGTACTTC; CDR3aa: CASSQALGGSSYEQYF
abundance: .; d_gene: .; j_gene: TRBJ2-7; v_gene: TRBV7-2; CDR3nt: TGTGCCAGCAGCTTAGTCTTAGGATCGGGCTACGAGCAGTACTTC; CDR3aa: CASSLVLGSGYEQYF
abundance: .; d_gene: .; j_gene: TRBJ2-3; v_gene: TRBV29-1; CDR3nt: TGCAGCGTCACCCTGGGGGAGGTCGGGACAGATACGCAGTATTTT; CDR3aa: CSVTLGEVGTDTQYF
abundance: once; d_gene: TRBD2; j_gene: TRBJ2-5; v_gene: TRBV7-2; CDR3nt: TGTGCCAGCAGAAAAGGACTAGCGGGGGGAGTCTGGGAGACCCAGTACTTC; CDR3aa: CASRKGLAGGVWETQYF
abundance: .; d_gene: .; j_gene: TRBJ2-1; v_gene: TRBV28; CDR3nt: TGTGCCAGCAGTTTACGCAATGAGCAGTTCTTC; CDR3aa: CASSLRNEQFF
abundance: .; d_gene: TRBD1; j_gene: TRBJ1-2; v_gene: TRBV27; CDR3nt: TGTGCCACAGGACAGGGTCACTATGGCTACACCTTC; CDR3aa: CATGQGHYGYTF
abundance: .; d_gene: .; j_gene: TRBJ2-7; v_gene: TRBV28; CDR3nt: TGTGCCAGCAGGGCTGGAAACAGGGTCCACGAGCAGTACTTC; CDR3aa: CASRAGNRVHEQYF
abundance: .; d_gene: TRBD2; j_gene: TRBJ2-1; v_gene: TRBV11-2; CDR3nt: TGTGCCAGCAGCTCCATTAGCGGGGGGACCTACAATGAGCAGTTCTTC; CDR3aa: CASSSISGGTYNEQFF
abundance: .; d_gene: .; j_gene: TRBJ2-5; v_gene: TRBV21-1; CDR3nt: TGTGCCAGCAGCAAAGTCTCTGTCCCGTCCCCGGAGACCCAGTACTTC; CDR3aa: CASSKVSVPSPETQYF
abundance: .; d_gene: .; j_gene: TRBJ2-3; v_gene: TRBV18; CDR3nt: TGTGCCAGCTCCCCTGCGCGGGCCCTTACCACAGATACGCAGTATTTT; CDR3aa: CASSPARALTTDTQYF
abundance: once; d_gene: TRBD1; j_gene: TRBJ1-3; v_gene: TRBV7-9; CDR3nt: TGTGCCAGCAGCCGGACAGGGGGACCCAACACCATATATTTT; CDR3aa: CASSRTGGPNTIYF
abundance: .; d_gene: TRBD2; j_gene: TRBJ2-3; v_gene: TRBV9; CDR3nt: TGTGCCAGCAGCGTAGATCCCGGGACTAGCGGCCGCACAGATACGCAGTATTTT; CDR3aa: CASSVDPGTSGRTDTQYF
abundance: once; d_gene: TRBD1; j_gene: TRBJ1-2; v_gene: TRBV5-4; CDR3nt: TGTGCCAGCAGCCGCTGGTCAGGGGGCGACTATGGCTACACCTTC; CDR3aa: CASSRWSGGDYGYTF
abundance: .; d_gene: .; j_gene: TRBJ2-7; v_gene: TRBV5-6; CDR3nt: TGTGCCAGCAGCCTGGGACCGGGCTCCTACGAGCAGTACTTC; CDR3aa: CASSLGPGSYEQYF
abundance: once; d_gene: TRBD1; j_gene: TRBJ1-1; v_gene: TRBV7-2; CDR3nt: TGTGCCAGCAGCTTAGTTTCCAGGGGGCTCACTGAAGCTTTCTTT; CDR3aa: CASSLVSRGLTEAFF
abundance: .; d_gene: .; j_gene: TRBJ2-2; v_gene: TRBV3-1/TRBV3-2; CDR3nt: TGTGCCAGCAGCTGGGGGGACTTCGGGGCCGGGGAGCTGTTTTTT; CDR3aa: CASSWGDFGAGELFF
abundance: .; d_gene: .; j_gene: TRBJ1-2; v_gene: TRBV2; CDR3nt: TGTGCCAGCAGTGAAGTGGCAGGGGCCTATGGCTACACCTTC; CDR3aa: CASSEVAGAYGYTF
abundance: .; d_gene: .; j_gene: TRBJ2-7; v_gene: TRBV5-1; CDR3nt: TGCGCCAGCAGCCCGCAGCAGGGTTACGAGCAGTACTTC; CDR3aa: CASSPQQGYEQYF
abundance: few; d_gene: TRBD2; j_gene: TRBJ2-7; v_gene: TRBV30; CDR3nt: TGTGCCTGGAGTGGGGGGAGGGCCTACGAGCAGTACTTC; CDR3aa: CAWSGGRAYEQYF
abundance: .; d_gene: .; j_gene: TRBJ2-3; v_gene: TRBV11-2; CDR3nt: TGTGCCAGCAGCCCAAGAAGAGGGTGGACAGATACGCAGTATTTT; CDR3aa: CASSPRRGWTDTQYF
abundance: .; d_gene: TRBD2; j_gene: TRBJ2-3; v_gene: TRBV7-2; CDR3nt: TGTGCCAGCAGCCCGCGAGGAGTAGCGGGGAGCACAGATACGCAGTATTTT; CDR3aa: CASSPRGVAGSTDTQYF
abundance: .; d_gene: .; j_gene: TRBJ1-1; v_gene: TRBV18; CDR3nt: TGTGCCAGCTCAGAACTAGCGAACACTGAAGCTTTCTTT; CDR3aa: CASSELANTEAFF
abundance: .; d_gene: .; j_gene: TRBJ1-2; v_gene: TRBV19; CDR3nt: TGTGCCAGTAGGGACGGGGTGGAAGGCTACACCTTC; CDR3aa: CASRDGVEGYTF
abundance: .; d_gene: TRBD1; j_gene: TRBJ1-6; v_gene: TRBV5-5; CDR3nt: TGTGCCAGCAGCGCCGGGACAGTAAACTATAATTCACCCCTCCACTTT; CDR3aa: CASSAGTVNYNSPLHF
abundance: .; d_gene: TRBD2; j_gene: TRBJ2-3; v_gene: TRBV7-3; CDR3nt: TGTGCCAGCAGCTCCACCATAGGGCTAGCGGGAGCAGATACGCAGTATTTT; CDR3aa: CASSSTIGLAGADTQYF
abundance: .; d_gene: .; j_gene: TRBJ1-3; v_gene: TRBV7-9; CDR3nt: TGTGCCAGCAGCTCCCCGGAGGACACCATATATTTT; CDR3aa: CASSSPEDTIYF
abundance: .; d_gene: .; j_gene: TRBJ2-4; v_gene: TRBV4-1; CDR3nt: TGCGCCAGCAGCCAAGATTTGGGCGGGATAGCCAAAAACATTCAGTACTTC; CDR3aa: CASSQDLGGIAKNIQYF